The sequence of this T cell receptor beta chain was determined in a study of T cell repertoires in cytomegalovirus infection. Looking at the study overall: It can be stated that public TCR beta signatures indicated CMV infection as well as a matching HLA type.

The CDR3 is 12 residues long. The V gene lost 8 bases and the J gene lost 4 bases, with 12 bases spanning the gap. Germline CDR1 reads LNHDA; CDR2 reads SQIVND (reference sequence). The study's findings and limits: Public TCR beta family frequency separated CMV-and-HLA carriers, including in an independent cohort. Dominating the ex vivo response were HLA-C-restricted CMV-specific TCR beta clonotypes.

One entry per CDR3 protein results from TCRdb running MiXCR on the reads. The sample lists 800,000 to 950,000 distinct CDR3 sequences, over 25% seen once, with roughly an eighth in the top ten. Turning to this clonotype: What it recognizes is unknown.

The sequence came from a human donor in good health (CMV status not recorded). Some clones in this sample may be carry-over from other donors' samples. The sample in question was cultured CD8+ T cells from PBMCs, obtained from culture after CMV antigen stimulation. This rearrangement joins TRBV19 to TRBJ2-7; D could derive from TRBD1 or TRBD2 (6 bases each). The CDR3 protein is CASGQGTYEQYF. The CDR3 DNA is TGTGCCAGTGGGCAGGGGACTTACGAGCAGTACTTC.